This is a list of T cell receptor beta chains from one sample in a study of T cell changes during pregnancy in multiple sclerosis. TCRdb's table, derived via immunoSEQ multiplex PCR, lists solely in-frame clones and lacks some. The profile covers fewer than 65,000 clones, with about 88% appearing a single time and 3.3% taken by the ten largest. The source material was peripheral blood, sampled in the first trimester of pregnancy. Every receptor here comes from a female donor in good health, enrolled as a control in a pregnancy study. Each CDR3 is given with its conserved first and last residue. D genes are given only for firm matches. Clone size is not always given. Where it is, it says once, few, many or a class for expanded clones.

CDR3: CASSVQGRPYNEQFF
DNA: TGTGCCAGCAGCGTCCAGGGCCGGCCCTACAATGAGCAGTTCTTC
size: NA
D: NA
J: TRBJ2-1
V: TRBV9

CDR3: CASRNDRDPPYEQYF
DNA: TGCGCCAGCAGAAACGACAGGGATCCTCCCTACGAGCAGTACTTC
size: NA
D: TRBD1
J: TRBJ2-7
V: TRBV10-1

CDR3: CSVEDVTASTDTQYF
DNA: TGCAGCGTTGAAGATGTGACAGCTAGCACAGATACGCAGTATTTT
size: NA
D: NA
J: TRBJ2-3
V: TRBV29-1

CDR3: CSAGGTEAFF
DNA: TGCAGCGCGGGAGGCACTGAAGCTTTCTTT
size: NA
D: NA
J: TRBJ1-1
V: TRBV29-1

CDR3: CASSQESTDTQYF
DNA: TGTGCCAGCTCTCAGGAAAGCACAGATACGCAGTATTTT
size: NA
D: NA
J: TRBJ2-3
V: TRBV18

CDR3: CASGGIRTGSNQPQHF
DNA: TGTGCCAGCGGTGGGATAAGGACAGGGAGTAATCAGCCCCAGCATTTT
size: NA
D: TRBD1
J: TRBJ1-5
V: TRBV19

CDR3: CASSEATSGAGQPQHF
DNA: TGTGCCAGCAGTGAAGCCACGAGTGGTGCAGGTCAGCCCCAGCATTTT
size: medium-sized
D: NA
J: TRBJ1-5
V: TRBV6-1

CDR3: CASSLAGNYGYTF
DNA: TGTGCCAGCAGCTTGGCAGGGAACTATGGCTACACCTTC
size: NA
D: NA
J: TRBJ1-2
V: TRBV5-4

CDR3: CASSETSGGYNEQFF
DNA: TGTGCCAGCAGCGAAACTAGCGGGGGTTACAATGAGCAGTTCTTC
size: few
D: TRBD2
J: TRBJ2-1
V: TRBV7-3

CDR3: CSVESGQGGEQYF
DNA: TGCAGCGTAGAATCCGGACAGGGGGGCGAGCAGTACTTC
size: NA
D: TRBD1
J: TRBJ2-7
V: TRBV29-1

CDR3: CASSYVVGRGTEAFF
DNA: TGTGCCAGCAGTTATGTTGTGGGCAGGGGGACTGAAGCTTTCTTT
size: NA
D: TRBD1
J: TRBJ1-1
V: TRBV6-5

CDR3: CASSAGTAYGYTF
DNA: TGTGCCAGCAGCGCCGGGACAGCATATGGCTACACCTTC
size: NA
D: TRBD1
J: TRBJ1-2
V: TRBV5-6

CDR3: CSALKDYEQFF
DNA: TGCAGTGCTCTCAAAGACTATGAGCAGTTCTTC
size: NA
D: NA
J: TRBJ2-1
V: TRBV20-1

CDR3: CASSQVGSGAYEQYF
DNA: TGCGCCAGCAGCCAAGTTGGAAGCGGGGCCTACGAGCAGTACTTC
size: few
D: TRBD2
J: TRBJ2-7
V: TRBV4-3

CDR3: CASSYEGESYEQYF
DNA: TGTGCCAGCAGTTACGAGGGTGAGTCCTACGAGCAGTACTTC
size: NA
D: NA
J: TRBJ2-7
V: TRBV6-5

CDR3: CASSVGGRADEQFF
DNA: TGTGCCAGCAGCGTGGGCGGGAGGGCCGATGAGCAGTTCTTC
size: NA
D: TRBD2
J: TRBJ2-1
V: TRBV9

CDR3: CASSQTKGFWELAGVVETQYF
DNA: TGCGCCAGCAGCCAAACAAAGGGCTTTTGGGAACTAGCGGGAGTGGTGGAGACCCAGTACTTC
size: NA
D: TRBD2
J: TRBJ2-5
V: TRBV4-3

CDR3: CASSLAERQYF
DNA: TGTGCCAGCAGCTTAGCCGAGAGGCAGTACTTC
size: NA
D: NA
J: TRBJ2-7
V: TRBV7-9

CDR3: CAWWGRADTSYGYTF
DNA: TGTGCCTGGTGGGGGAGGGCAGACACGAGCTATGGCTACACCTTC
size: NA
D: NA
J: TRBJ1-2
V: TRBV30

CDR3: CASSFPGQGINTEAFF
DNA: TGTGCCAGCAGCTTTCCGGGACAGGGGATTAACACTGAAGCTTTCTTT
size: NA
D: TRBD1
J: TRBJ1-1
V: TRBV7-9

CDR3: CSSAWATPTDTQYF
DNA: TGCAGCTCAGCTTGGGCCACACCCACAGATACGCAGTATTTT
size: once
D: NA
J: TRBJ2-3
V: TRBV29-1

CDR3: CASSTLLTGHLNTEAFF
DNA: TGTGCCAGTAGTACTCTTCTGACGGGACATTTGAACACTGAAGCTTTCTTT
size: NA
D: NA
J: TRBJ1-1
V: TRBV19

CDR3: CASSQAAGGNEQFF
DNA: TGCGCCAGCAGCCAAGCCGCCGGGGGCAATGAGCAGTTCTTC
size: NA
D: NA
J: TRBJ2-1
V: TRBV4-1

CDR3: CASSFLGPLTPTNTEAFF
DNA: TGTGCCAGCAGCTTTCTGGGCCCCCTGACCCCAACCAACACTGAAGCTTTCTTT
size: NA
D: NA
J: TRBJ1-1
V: TRBV5-5

CDR3: CASSGYSRSYNEQFF
DNA: TGTGCCAGCAGCGGTTACAGCCGCTCCTACAATGAGCAGTTCTTC
size: NA
D: NA
J: TRBJ2-1
V: TRBV9

CDR3: CASSLIDFLNTEAFF
DNA: TGTGCCAGCAGTTTGATCGACTTCCTGAACACTGAAGCTTTCTTT
size: once
D: NA
J: TRBJ1-1
V: TRBV28

CDR3: CASSSPYGEGTNEKLFF
DNA: TGTGCCAGCAGCTCGCCCTACGGGGAGGGGACTAATGAAAAACTGTTTTTT
size: once
D: NA
J: TRBJ1-4
V: TRBV5-5

CDR3: CASSLDSFNEKLFF
DNA: TGTGCCAGCAGCCTAGACAGCTTTAATGAAAAACTGTTTTTT
size: NA
D: NA
J: TRBJ1-4
V: TRBV7-9

CDR3: CASSQDRVGGSGNTIYF
DNA: TGCGCCAGCAGCCAAGATCGCGTGGGAGGCTCTGGAAACACCATATATTTT
size: NA
D: NA
J: TRBJ1-3
V: TRBV4-3

CDR3: CASSFTFSGGSTDTQYF
DNA: TGCGCCAGCAGCTTTACCTTTAGCGGGGGCTCCACAGATACGCAGTATTTT
size: NA
D: TRBD2
J: TRBJ2-3
V: TRBV5-1

CDR3: CASSPPLAGEDEQYF
DNA: TGTGCCAGCAGTCCCCCACTAGCGGGAGAGGACGAGCAGTACTTC
size: NA
D: TRBD2
J: TRBJ2-7
V: TRBV6-5

CDR3: CASSTGGNQPQHF
DNA: TGTGCCAGCAGCACAGGGGGTAATCAGCCCCAGCATTTT
size: NA
D: TRBD1
J: TRBJ1-5
V: TRBV27

CDR3: CSVGIGASEAQYF
DNA: TGCAGCGTTGGAATTGGGGCCTCAGAGGCCCAGTACTTC
size: NA
D: NA
J: TRBJ2-5
V: TRBV29-1

CDR3: CASSPTMPGRGEETQYF
DNA: TGTGCCAGCTCACCTACCATGCCGGGACGGGGGGAAGAGACCCAGTACTTC
size: NA
D: TRBD2
J: TRBJ2-5
V: TRBV18

CDR3: CASSPTGVVDGYTF
DNA: TGTGCCAGCAGTCCTACAGGGGTTGTTGATGGCTACACCTTC
size: NA
D: TRBD1
J: TRBJ1-2
V: TRBV4-2

CDR3: CASLRSTGGGETQYF
DNA: TGTGCCAGCTTAAGATCGACAGGGGGCGGCGAGACCCAGTACTTC
size: NA
D: TRBD1
J: TRBJ2-5
V: TRBV7-8

CDR3: CASSLQLADTQYF
DNA: TGCGCCAGCAGCTTGCAACTAGCGGATACGCAGTATTTT
size: NA
D: TRBD2
J: TRBJ2-3
V: TRBV5-1

CDR3: CASSISPEGAGYTF
DNA: TGTGCCAGCAGCATAAGTCCGGAGGGAGCTGGCTACACCTTC
size: NA
D: NA
J: TRBJ1-2
V: TRBV7-6

CDR3: CASSQLAGMTDTQYF
DNA: TGTGCCAGCAGTCAGCTAGCGGGGATGACAGATACGCAGTATTTT
size: NA
D: TRBD2
J: TRBJ2-3
V: TRBV2

CDR3: CASSPSGRATNEQFF
DNA: TGCGCCAGCAGCCCCAGCGGGAGAGCAACCAATGAGCAGTTCTTC
size: NA
D: TRBD2
J: TRBJ2-1
V: TRBV5-1

CDR3: CASSPGLAGEQFF
DNA: TGTGCCAGCAGCCCCGGACTAGCGGGTGAGCAGTTCTTC
size: NA
D: TRBD2
J: TRBJ2-1
V: TRBV7-9

CDR3: CASSAQSSGTLLSWETQYF
DNA: TGTGCCAGCAGTGCCCAATCTTCCGGGACTCTTTTGTCCTGGGAGACCCAGTACTTC
size: NA
D: NA
J: TRBJ2-5
V: TRBV2

CDR3: CASGGTSGSTDTQYF
DNA: TGTGCCAGCGGTGGGACTAGCGGGAGCACAGATACGCAGTATTTT
size: NA
D: TRBD2
J: TRBJ2-3
V: TRBV6-4